This TCR beta chain came from a study of blood T cells in healthy people across ages. Findings and caveats of the study: When one million T cells were used, diversity estimates were thought to be underestimates.

A J-beta primer mix and a sample-barcoded 5' primer were used in a second PCR of about 7 to 12 cycles. TCRdb processed the 5' RACE reads anew with MiXCR; each CDR3 protein has one entry. The table shows over 700,000 distinct CDR3 sequences, with approximately 25% occurring only once. Worth noting for this clonotype: Antigen unknown.

Between the trimmed V and J ends, which lost 6 bases and 8 bases, there was a span of 11 bases. CDR3 length: 12 amino acids. CDR1 and CDR2 from the germline V gene are MNHEY and SVGEGT. The data also belong to a second study, concerning T cells of mothers and their children. That report notes: Mothers yielded over 9 million CDR3 reads, children some 3 million each.

The clonotype was recovered from a boy between 5 and 17 years old in good health. Sequencing used blood. The chain carries TRBV6-2 or TRBV6-3 and TRBJ1-5; no clear D. CDR3 bases: TGTGCCAGCAGCTTTGACATAAAGCCCCAGCATTTT. This sequence encodes CASSFDIKPQHF.